The 32 T cell receptor beta chains presented below share a single source sample, sequenced in a study of cytomegalovirus exposure and HLA in healthy donors. The PCR ran on 60 Vbeta and 13 Jbeta primers. Generated by immunoSEQ multiplex PCR, the TCRdb table keeps only in-frame clones and is missing some. There are fewer than 200,000 clones in the sample; 65% to 80% occur only once, and approximately 0.7% lies in the top ten. Sequenced material: PBMCs. All receptors come from a woman aged 40 to 50 in good health and CMV-seronegative.

V gene TRBV28 combines with J gene TRBJ2-4, with 7 positions matching TRBD2. CDR3 length equals 15 residues. V was pared by 5 bases and J by 0 bases, with 4 bases of the junction left unmatched. Germline V gene lookup returns CDR1 MDHEN and CDR2 SYDVKM. CDR3 sequence reads: CASSPAGLAKNIQYF. The CDR3 bases are TGTGCCAGCAGTCCAGCGGGACTAGCCAAAAACATTCAGTACTTC. The full variable domain, completed using reference TRBV28 and TRBJ2-4, is DVKVTQSSRYLVKRTGEKVFLECVQDMDHENMFWYRQDPGLGLRLIYFSYDVKMKEKGDIPEGYSVSREKKERFSLILESASTNQTSMYLCASSPAGLAKNIQYFGAGTRLSVL.

The chain couples TRBV29-1 to TRBJ1-5; D might be TRBD1 (6 bases). The CDR3 has 13 residues. Per germline, CDR1 SQVTM and CDR2 ANQGSEA. The V and J ends lost 4 bases and 5 bases respectively, with 12 bases between them. CDR3 loop: CSVAQGSDQPQHF. CDR3 bases: TGCAGCGTTGCGCAGGGGTCGGATCAGCCCCAGCATTTT.

J is TRBJ1-5 and V is TRBV5-6; D perhaps matches TRBD1 (6 bases). Trimming left V 4 bases short and J 3 bases short, with 11 bases between. Germline V gene lookup returns CDR1 SGHDT and CDR2 YYEEEE. CDR3 length: 14 amino acids. CDR3: CASSGGQHNQPQHF. CDR3 coding DNA: TGTGCCAGCAGCGGTGGACAGCACAATCAGCCCCAGCATTTT.

The count of this clone is one. This CDR3 reads CASSVGGTGNTIYF. DNA of the CDR3: TGTGCCAGCAGCGTAGGCGGAACTGGAAACACCATATATTTT. V usage is TRBV9 and J usage is TRBJ1-3; no definite D call. Germline CDR1 SGDLS, CDR2 YYNGEE. Trimming cost V 0 bases and J 2 bases, with 6 bases left between them. This CDR3 spans 14 amino acids. The full variable domain, completed using reference TRBV9 and TRBJ1-3, is DSGVTQTPKHLITATGQRVTLRCSPRSGDLSVYWYQQSLDQGLQFLIQYYNGEERAKGNILERFSAQQFPDLHSELNLSSLELGDSALYFCASSVGGTGNTIYFGEGSWLTVV.

The J gene is TRBJ1-2, the V gene TRBV30; the match to TRBD1 covers 9 bases. This CDR3 contains 18 residues. Germline V gene sequence: CDR1 GTSNPN, CDR2 SVGIG (reference sequence). Trimming took 1 base from V and 3 from J; bases not matched to a gene: 15. The CDR3 here is CAWSGNNYPGQGYYGYTF. The DNA of the CDR3 is TGTGCCTGGAGTGGAAACAATTATCCGGGACAGGGATACTATGGCTACACCTTC.

This clone came up once. The V call is TRBV7-9, the J call TRBJ1-2, with TRBD1 identical over 8 bases. CDR1 and CDR2 (germline): SEHNR, FQNEAQ (reference sequence). This CDR3 has 16 residues. Trimming at V came to 6 bases and at J to 6 bases, leaving 15 bases not matched to a gene. In DNA form, the CDR3 reads TGTGCCAGCAGTCTCATCAGCAGGGGGCTGTCGGATGGCTACACCTTC. Encoded protein: CASSLISRGLSDGYTF.

The table lists this clone with a count of one. The J gene is TRBJ1-1, the V gene TRBV5-4; maybe TRBD1 (6 bases). The V gene's germline CDR1 is SGHNT and CDR2 YYREEE (reference sequence). The CDR3 loop spans 14 amino acids. Trimming took off 4 bases at V and 6 bases at J, with 16 bases between the two ends. CDR3 nucleotide sequence: TGTGCCAGCAGCCGGGCGCCGGGACACCCTGAAGCTTTCTTT. It codes for CASSRAPGHPEAFF.

This sequence joins TRBV10-3 and TRBJ2-2; 10 positions match TRBD1. The V gene's germline CDR1 is ENHRY and CDR2 SYGVKD. J lost 5 bases, V lost 5 bases, and 2 bases had no gene match. This CDR3 comprises 14 residues. The CDR3 reads CAISRDRGTGELFF. Here the CDR3 DNA reads TGTGCCATCAGTCGGGACAGGGGTACCGGGGAGCTGTTTTTT.

The chain recombines TRBV5-6 with TRBJ2-1; D is uncertain. Germline V gene data show CDR1 as SGHDT and CDR2 as YYEEEE. The V and J ends lost 0 bases and 9 bases respectively, with 4 bases between them. The CDR3 runs to 11 residues. CDR3 nucleotide sequence: TGTGCCAGCAGCTTGGCGGTTGAGCAGTTCTTC. Protein: CASSLAVEQFF.

The table lists this clone with a few counts. This rearrangement joins TRBV9 to TRBJ1-1; 9 bases map to TRBD1. Germline lookup yields CDR1 SGDLS and CDR2 YYNGEE. J lost 3 bases, V lost 2 bases, and 5 bases had no gene match. The CDR3 has 15 residues. The CDR3 here is CASSVTGGRDTEAFF. The DNA of the CDR3 is TGTGCCAGCAGCGTCACAGGGGGCAGGGACACTGAAGCTTTCTTT.

The CDR3 DNA reads as TGTGCCAGCAGCACCTGGACAGGGAGGAATGAGCAGTTCTTC. As protein: CASSTWTGRNEQFF. The J gene is TRBJ2-1, the V gene TRBV6-5; 8 nucleotides agree with TRBD1. The ends lost 6 bases at V and 7 bases at J; junction bases unmatched: 8. There are 14 residues in the CDR3. Germline V CDR1 and CDR2: MNHEY, SVGAGI.

The chain uses TRBV6-1 and TRBJ2-7; D is possibly TRBD2 (5 bases). CDR1 is MNHNS and CDR2 is SASEGT in the germline V gene. This CDR3 comprises 13 residues. Trimming left V 7 bases short and J 1 base short, with 11 bases between. The CDR3 nucleotides read TGTGCCAGCACCAGGACTGCGTCCTACGAGCAGTACTTC. It is translated as CASTRTASYEQYF.

The J gene is TRBJ1-5, the V gene TRBV27, with 9 bases identical to TRBD1. Looked up from germline, CDR1 is MNHEY and CDR2 is SMNVEV (reference sequence). V lost 3 bases, J lost 7 bases, and 7 bases stayed unmatched. The CDR3 extends over 15 amino acids. Written as DNA, the CDR3 is TGTGCCAGCAGTTTTCGGACAGGGGTCGGGCAGCCCCAGCATTTT. Amino acid sequence: CASSFRTGVGQPQHF.

V is TRBV7-3 and J is TRBJ2-2; possibly TRBD2 for D (5 bases). Trimming took off 2 bases at V and 5 bases at J, with 12 bases between the two ends. CDR3 length: 15 residues. The germline CDR1 and CDR2 sequences are SGHTA and FQGTGA. The CDR3, as DNA: TGTGCCAGCAGCTTATCAACTAGTTCTACCGGGGAGCTGTTTTTT. Translated, it gives CASSLSTSSTGELFF. Drawing the rest from reference TRBV7-3 and TRBJ2-2, the complete variable domain is GAGVSQTPSNKVTEKGKYVELRCDPISGHTALYWYRQSLGQGPEFLIYFQGTGAADDSGLPNDRFFAVRPEGSVSTLKIQRTERGDSAVYLCASSLSTSSTGELFFGEGSRLTVL.

In this sample, this clone turned up a few times. This sequence joins TRBV30 and TRBJ1-5; D possibly corresponds to TRBD1 (6 bases). Germline V gene lookup returns CDR1 GTSNPN and CDR2 SVGIG (reference sequence). Between the trimmed V and J ends, which lost 0 bases and 6 bases, there was a span of 12 bases. This CDR3 spans 14 amino acids. Here the CDR3 DNA reads TGTGCCTGGAGTGTTGCTGGGGGCGGTCAGCCCCAGCATTTT. This codes for CAWSVAGGGQPQHF.

The rearrangement joins TRBV19 to TRBJ1-5, with 10 bases that match TRBD1. Trimming removed 7 bases from V and 2 bases from J; junction bases left unmatched: 5. CDR1 is LNHDA and CDR2 is SQIVND in the germline V gene (reference sequence). The CDR3 loop spans 15 amino acids. The CDR3 loop is CASTSGTGGNQPQHF. The CDR3 nucleotides read TGTGCCAGTACCAGCGGGACAGGGGGCAATCAGCCCCAGCATTTT.

J is TRBJ2-7 and V is TRBV4-1, with D hard to call. The CDR3 spans 14 residues. Deletions cut 3 bases from V and 1 base from J, with 10 bases between. Germline loops: CDR1 MGHRA, CDR2 YSYEKL. In DNA, the CDR3 is TGCGCCAGCAGCCATATTGGGCAGTCCTACGAGCAGTACTTC. It is translated as CASSHIGQSYEQYF.

This sequence joins TRBV28 and TRBJ1-5, with D perhaps matching TRBD1 (5 bases). Germline lookup yields CDR1 MDHEN and CDR2 SYDVKM. Trimming left V 2 bases short and J 2 bases short, with 10 bases between. The CDR3 contains 15 residues. The CDR3 is CASSLGGAGNQPQHF. In DNA form, the CDR3 reads TGTGCCAGCAGTTTAGGAGGGGCTGGCAATCAGCCCCAGCATTTT.

This rearrangement joins TRBV9 to TRBJ2-5, with TRBD2 matching 7 bases. The DNA end is a closer match to TRBJ2-7, so the J assignment may be wrong. There are 15 residues in the CDR3. Germline values: CDR1 SGDLS, CDR2 YYNGEE. CDR3 sequence reads: CASSVGPGGSYEQYF. The CDR3 nucleotides are TGTGCCAGCAGCGTAGGCCCGGGAGGTTCCTACGAGCAGTACTTC.

CDR3 nucleotides: TGTGCCACCAGCAGAGATTTGTCAGGGGGTAACTCTGGAAACACCATATATTTT. This translates into CATSRDLSGGNSGNTIYF. The rearrangement links TRBV15 to TRBJ1-3; TRBD1 agrees at 7 bases. This CDR3 is built from 18 residues. Germline V gene sequence: CDR1 LNHNV, CDR2 YYDKDF (reference sequence). V was pared by 0 bases and J by 0 bases, with 8 bases of the junction left unmatched. The entire variable domain, with the rest obtained from reference TRBV15 and TRBJ1-3, is as follows: DAMVIQNPRYQVTQFGKPVTLSCSQTLNHNVMYWYQQKSSQAPKLLFHYYDKDFNNEADTPDNFQSRRPNTSFCFLDIRSPGLGDTAMYLCATSRDLSGGNSGNTIYFGEGSWLTVV.

The chain is built from TRBV7-9 and TRBJ2-2; 11 nucleotides line up with TRBD1. J gave up 1 base and V 5 bases, and 3 bases lay outside the gene matches. Per the germline V gene, CDR1 is SEHNR and CDR2 is FQNEAQ (reference sequence). The CDR3 has 16 residues. The chain's CDR3 is CASSLGTGGNTGELFF. The DNA for the CDR3 is TGTGCCAGCAGCCTAGGGACAGGGGGGAACACCGGGGAGCTGTTTTTT.

The V and J genes are TRBV28 and TRBJ1-2; TRBD1 might be the D (6 bases). The CDR3 is 16 amino acids. Trimming took off 6 bases at V and 2 bases at J, with 19 bases between the two ends. Germline CDR1 reads MDHEN; CDR2 reads SYDVKM. The CDR3 region is CASSPRQAFSNYGYTF. As DNA, the CDR3 is TGTGCCAGCAGCCCCCGACAGGCATTTTCAAACTATGGCTACACCTTC.

To note about this clone: Within the sample, other DNA sequences also encode this same CDR3. V gene TRBV11-2 combines with J gene TRBJ2-5, with 8 bases lining up with TRBD1. The CDR3 is 15 residues long. CDR1 is SGHAT, CDR2 FQNNGV, per germline. With 1 base clipped from V and 0 bases from J, the junction kept 1 base outside the gene matches. This CDR3 is CASSLGDRYQETQYF. The CDR3, as DNA: TGTGCCAGCAGCTTAGGGGACAGGTACCAAGAGACCCAGTACTTC.

This clone was picked up one time. The chain is built from TRBV6-5 and TRBJ1-1; D is possibly TRBD1 (5 bases). CDR1 is MNHEY, CDR2 SVGAGI, per germline. Trimming left V 6 bases short and J 0 bases short, with 8 bases between. This CDR3 has 13 residues. The CDR3 spells CASRRQLNTEAFF. CDR3 nucleotides: TGTGCCAGCAGGCGACAGTTGAACACTGAAGCTTTCTTT.

This clone was picked up a small number of times. This rearrangement joins TRBV6-1 to TRBJ2-7; D may be TRBD2 (5 bases). In germline, CDR1 is MNHNS, CDR2 SASEGT. The CDR3 covers 14 residues. V shed 0 bases and J shed 2 bases, with 8 bases lying between them. Here the CDR3 reads CASSEANGAYEQYF. The CDR3 DNA follows: TGTGCCAGCAGTGAAGCCAACGGGGCCTACGAGCAGTACTTC.

The chain employs TRBV7-2 and TRBJ2-3; the match to TRBD2 covers 9 bases. The trim removed 2 bases at V and 1 base at J, leaving 4 bases unmatched. Germline V gene lookup returns CDR1 SGHTA and CDR2 FQGNSA. CDR3 length equals 16 residues. Here the CDR3 reads CASSLWRGRGTDTQYF. DNA of the CDR3: TGTGCCAGCAGCTTATGGCGCGGGAGGGGCACAGATACGCAGTATTTT.

This chain joins TRBV5-1 and TRBJ1-2; 10 nucleotides match TRBD1. Per germline, CDR1 SGHRS and CDR2 YFSETQ. CDR3 length: 17 amino acids. V lost 5 bases and J lost 4; bases outside the gene matches: 14. CDR3 DNA sequence: TGCGCCAGCAGAGGGGGGTCGGACAGGGGGACAATCTATGGCTACACCTTC. Residues: CASRGGSDRGTIYGYTF.

The count of this clone is one. The V call is TRBV5-1, the J call TRBJ1-5; TRBD1 might be the D (6 bases). Trimming took off 4 bases at V and 8 bases at J, with 13 bases between the two ends. CDR1 and CDR2 (germline): SGHRS, YFSETQ. The CDR3 is 13 residues long. DNA of the CDR3: TGCGCCAGCAGCCAGGGGCCGAGAGAGCCCCAGCATTTT. This encodes CASSQGPREPQHF.

In DNA form, the CDR3 reads TGTGCCAGCAAATTTTTCAGCGGGGAGCTGTTTTTT. The encoded protein is CASKFFSGELFF. The V and J genes are TRBV6-1 and TRBJ2-2; no definite D call. Germline V gene lookup returns CDR1 MNHNS and CDR2 SASEGT. Deletions cut 7 bases from V and 7 bases from J, with 10 bases between. The CDR3 runs to 12 residues.

The chain has TRBV7-9 and TRBJ2-5; D is possibly TRBD2 (6 bases). The V gene's germline CDR1 is SEHNR and CDR2 FQNEAQ (reference sequence). This CDR3 has 13 residues. With 8 bases removed from V and 5 bases from J, the gap between germline ends came to 15 bases. This CDR3 reads CASDRRAGETQYF. CDR3 bases: TGTGCCAGCGACCGGAGGGCCGGGGAGACCCAGTACTTC.

The table lists this clone with a few counts. V usage is TRBV9 and J usage is TRBJ1-5; possible D gene TRBD1, 5 bases. V was trimmed by 0 bases and J by 3 bases, leaving 10 bases between them. In germline, CDR1 is SGDLS, CDR2 YYNGEE. This CDR3 contains 15 residues. CDR3 nucleotides: TGTGCCAGCAGCGTAGGCGGGACCTACAATCAGCCCCAGCATTTT. Translation: CASSVGGTYNQPQHF.

For the CDR3, the DNA is TGTGCCAGCAGTAACGGACAGGGGTGGGATTATCTAAGCTCCTACAATGAGCAGTTCTTC. Translated, it gives CASSNGQGWDYLSSYNEQFF. V gene TRBV28 combines with J gene TRBJ2-1; 9 nucleotides align to TRBD1. This CDR3 has 20 amino acids. V dropped 5 bases and J dropped 0; count of bases not matched to a gene: 17. From germline, CDR1 is MDHEN and CDR2 SYDVKM.